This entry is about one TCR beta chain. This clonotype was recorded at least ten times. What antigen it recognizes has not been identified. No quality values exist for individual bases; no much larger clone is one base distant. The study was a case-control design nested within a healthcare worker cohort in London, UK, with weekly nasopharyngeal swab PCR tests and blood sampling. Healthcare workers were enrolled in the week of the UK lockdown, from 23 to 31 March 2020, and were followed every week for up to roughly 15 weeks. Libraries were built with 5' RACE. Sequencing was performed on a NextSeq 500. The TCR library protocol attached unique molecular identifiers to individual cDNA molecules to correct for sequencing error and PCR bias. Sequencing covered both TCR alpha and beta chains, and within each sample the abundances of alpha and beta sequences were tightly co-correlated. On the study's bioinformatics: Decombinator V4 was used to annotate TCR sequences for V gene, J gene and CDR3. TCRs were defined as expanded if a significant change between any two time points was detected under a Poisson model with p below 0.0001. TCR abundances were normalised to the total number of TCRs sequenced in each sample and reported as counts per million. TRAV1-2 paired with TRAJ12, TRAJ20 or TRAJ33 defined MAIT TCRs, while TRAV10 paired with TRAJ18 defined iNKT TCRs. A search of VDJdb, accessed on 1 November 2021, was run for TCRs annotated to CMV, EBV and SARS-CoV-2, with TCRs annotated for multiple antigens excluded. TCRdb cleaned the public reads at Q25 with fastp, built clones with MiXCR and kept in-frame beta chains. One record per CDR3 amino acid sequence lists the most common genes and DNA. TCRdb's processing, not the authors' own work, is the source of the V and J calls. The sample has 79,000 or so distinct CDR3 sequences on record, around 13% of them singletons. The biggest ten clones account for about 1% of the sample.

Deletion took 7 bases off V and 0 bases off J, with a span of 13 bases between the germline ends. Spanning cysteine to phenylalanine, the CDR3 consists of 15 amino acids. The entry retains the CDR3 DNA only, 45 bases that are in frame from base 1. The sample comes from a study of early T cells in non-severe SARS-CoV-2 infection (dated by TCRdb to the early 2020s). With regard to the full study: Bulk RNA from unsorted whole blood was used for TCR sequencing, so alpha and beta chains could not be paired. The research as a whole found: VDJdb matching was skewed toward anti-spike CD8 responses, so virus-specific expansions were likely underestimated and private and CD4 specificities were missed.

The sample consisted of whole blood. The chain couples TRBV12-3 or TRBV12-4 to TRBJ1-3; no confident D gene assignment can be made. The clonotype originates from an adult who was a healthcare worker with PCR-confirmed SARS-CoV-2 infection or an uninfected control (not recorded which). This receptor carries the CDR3 CASTPTPSSGNTIYF. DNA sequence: TGTGCCAGCACCCCGACTCCTTCCTCTGGAAACACCATATATTTT.